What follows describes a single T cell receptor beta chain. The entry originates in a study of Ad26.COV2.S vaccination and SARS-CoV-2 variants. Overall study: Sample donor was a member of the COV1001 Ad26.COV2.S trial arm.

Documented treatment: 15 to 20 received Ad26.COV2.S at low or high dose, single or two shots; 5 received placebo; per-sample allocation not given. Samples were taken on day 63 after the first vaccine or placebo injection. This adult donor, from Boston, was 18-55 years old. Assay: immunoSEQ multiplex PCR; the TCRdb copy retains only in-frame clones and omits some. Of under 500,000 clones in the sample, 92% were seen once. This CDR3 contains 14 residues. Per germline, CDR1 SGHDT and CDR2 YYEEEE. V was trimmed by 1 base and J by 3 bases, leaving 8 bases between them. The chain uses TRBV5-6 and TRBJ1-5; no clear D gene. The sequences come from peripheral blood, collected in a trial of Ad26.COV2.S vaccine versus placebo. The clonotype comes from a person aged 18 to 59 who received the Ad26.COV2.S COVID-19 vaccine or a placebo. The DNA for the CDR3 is TGTGCCAGCAGCTTGCCTGGCATCAATCAGCCCCAGCATTTT. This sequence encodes CASSLPGINQPQHF. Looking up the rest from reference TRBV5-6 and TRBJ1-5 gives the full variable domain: DAGVTQSPTHLIKTRGQQVTLRCSPKSGHDTVSWYQQALGQGPQFIFQYYEEEERQRGNFPDRFSGHQFPNYSSELNVNALLLGDSALYLCASSLPGINQPQHFGDGTRLSIL.